This record concerns one T cell receptor beta chain sequence. Its antigen is still unknown. Base quality data are lacking; no much larger clone is found one base away. The immunoSEQ Assay, a bias-controlled multiplex PCR, was used to amplify TCRbeta CDR3 regions from genomic DNA. Regarding the original processing steps: Within the assay, amplification of reference gene primers was used to estimate how many nucleated cells each sample contained. To quantify the absolute abundance of each unique TCRbeta CDR3 rearrangement, sequence reads were collapsed and filtered. For each sample, productive Simpson clonality was calculated as the square root of Simpson's diversity index over productive rearrangements. What TCRdb holds here is the immuneACCESS table cut down to in-frame rearrangements. Part of the clones is not present; checked against another copy, under half of the missing clones reflect an unresolved V gene, and the others are unexplained. V and J calls and clone size follow that table, whereas D and trimming were derived from the DNA. Across this sample there are about 230,000 clones, with 83% seen only once. The ten largest clones take up roughly 1.3% of the sample.

This sample stems from a study of blood T cell repertoires in COVID-19 (dated by TCRdb to the early 2020s). Regarding the study in general: Collaborator samples came from the United States, Italy and Spain and covered acute and convalescent phases of COVID-19. Samples were obtained from the ongoing ImmuneRACE study (first 160 participants) and from 1,000 to 1,500 subjects provided by 6 global collaborators. Subjects who had been exposed to COVID-19, were actively infected with it, or had recovered from it provided the deeply sampled blood TCRbeta repertoires that made up the dataset. Nearly every sample came with metadata listing a de-identified subject ID, COVID-19 status, age in years and sex. The prospective study material was composed of cDNA or gDNA derived from T cells, B-cell-depleted T cells, or PBMCs. A freely available public database, intended as a resource for researchers studying the immune response to SARS-CoV-2, is where the repertoires were released. HLA class I and class II types, where available, came from metadata supplied by the sample provider rather than from assay-based typing. What the study reported, not specific to this receptor: Clinical and demographic metadata were provided uncurated, with the amount varying by source and participant.

Trimming removed 8 bases from V and 0 bases from J; the gene matches leave 14 bases unexplained. The CDR3 starts with the cysteine, ends with the phenylalanine, and has 16 residues. Only the CDR3 DNA stays, 48 bases, in frame from base 1. The germline V gene (reference sequence) yields GTSNPN for CDR1 and SVGIG for CDR2. In Seattle, one collaborating source enrolled patients while the infection was active and tracked those patients longitudinally over the course of disease. The collaborating institutions used their own protocols to collect whole blood in K2EDTA tubes. Collaborator samples were shipped for TCRbeta analysis as frozen whole blood, isolated PBMCs, or DNA extracted from either sample type.

This sequence was found in a woman in her twenties or thirties with COVID-19, enrolled during active disease. Rearrangement joined TRBV30 to TRBJ2-3, with 7 bases matching TRBD2. The sample consisted of peripheral blood. The CDR3: CAAVGLVPFSTDTQYF. The DNA reads TGTGCCGCGGTCGGACTAGTGCCCTTTAGCACAGATACGCAGTATTTT.